This TCR beta chain was captured in a study of blood T cell repertoires in COVID-19 (dated by TCRdb to 2019 to 2021). For the wider study: Collaborator samples came from the United States, Italy and Spain and covered acute and convalescent phases of COVID-19. The prospective study material was composed of cDNA or gDNA derived from T cells, B-cell-depleted T cells, or PBMCs. The dataset comprised deeply sampled blood TCRbeta repertoires from subjects exposed to, actively infected with, or recovered from COVID-19. The repertoires were made available in a free public database intended to serve as a resource for research on the immune response to SARS-CoV-2. Samples came from the ongoing ImmuneRACE study (first 160 participants) plus 1,254 subjects from 6 global collaborators. A de-identified subject ID, COVID-19 status, age in years and sex were almost always included in the sample metadata. Where HLA class I and class II types were available, the types were taken from metadata supplied by the sample provider, not from assay-based typing. Here is what the overall study found, with its caveats: The amount of clinical and demographic metadata varied by source and participant and was provided uncurated.

V lost 4 bases and J lost 4 bases; the stretch between them is 7 bases long. Sequences SQVTM (CDR1) and ANQGSEA (CDR2) are obtained from the germline V gene. The CDR3 runs 12 residues from the cysteine to the phenylalanine. The entry retains the CDR3 DNA only, 36 bases that are in frame from base 1. TCRbeta CDR3 regions were amplified from genomic DNA by means of the immunoSEQ Assay, a bias-controlled multiplex PCR. Under the source paper's analysis protocol: The number of nucleated cells in each sample was estimated from the amplification of reference gene primers within the assay. To quantify the absolute abundance of each unique TCRbeta CDR3 rearrangement, sequence reads were collapsed and filtered. Productive Simpson clonality was computed per sample as the square root of Simpson's diversity index over productive rearrangements. The table was pulled from immuneACCESS by TCRdb, which kept in-frame rearrangements only. Such tables lose some clones; where checked, under half of the loss comes from unresolved V genes, and the rest has no known cause. The V and J calls and the clone size are those of that table, but D and trimming were determined from the DNA. The sample table records 230,000 or so clones; 89% of these occur just once. The ten largest clones add up to 4% to 5% of the sample.

A word on this clone: The antigen it binds to is not known. Qualities for individual bases were not recorded, and no much larger clone is one base off.

A second Seattle source provided samples from volunteer blood donors who had recovered from COVID-19. Each collaborating institution followed its own protocols to collect whole blood in K2EDTA tubes. Collaborator samples were shipped for TCRbeta analysis as frozen whole blood, isolated PBMCs, or DNA extracted from either sample type. This TCR was sampled from a woman between 35 and 50 years old who had recovered from COVID-19. This receptor chain uses TRBV29-1 and TRBJ1-4; no D gene call is confident. Sequencing was performed on peripheral blood. The DNA reads as follows: TGCAGCGTTGGAGGAATTAATGAAAAACTGTTTTTT. This encodes CSVGGINEKLFF.